This T cell receptor (beta chain) was identified during a study of beta chain features in type 1 diabetes. The CDR3 covers 18 residues. The V end was cut by 5 bases, the J end by 0 bases, with 20 bases between. Per germline, CDR1 LNHDA and CDR2 SQIVND (reference sequence). As for this clone: What it binds is unknown.

The sequenced template was cDNA made from the entire isolated RNA. An average approximately 3.7 million reads came from naive, central memory and regulatory T cell samples. The assay was immunoSEQ multiplex PCR, and TCRdb's table has in-frame clones only and misses some. The sample has about 370,000 clones, 8.5% to 10% seen once. Findings of the study overall: Among all four CD4+ subsets, Type 1 diabetes patients had TCRB CDR3s that were moderately but significantly shorter.

The chain couples TRBV19 to TRBJ1-5; no firm D call. The sequence was obtained from a man aged 25 to 40 with type 1 diabetes. The specimen was central memory CD4+ T cells from blood. The CDR3 coding sequence is TGTGCCAGTAGTCATAGAGTAGCTCGGGAATATAGCAATCAGCCCCAGCATTTT. Residues: CASSHRVAREYSNQPQHF.